Listed below are T cell receptor beta chains from one sample, sequenced in a study of blood T cell repertoires in COVID-19. The repertoire was sequenced with immunoSEQ multiplex PCR; TCRdb's copy has only in-frame clones and lacks some. The profile shows roughly 220,000 clones, approximately 83% of them singletons. What was sequenced was peripheral blood. These receptors were obtained from a woman aged 55-70 years with acute or convalescent COVID-19. The CDR3 runs from the conserved cysteine through the conserved F or W. A D gene is named only where the DNA matches it firmly. Size tells how often a clone was seen (once, few, many) or the class of an expanded clone, and some rows leave it out.

>TRBV10-3|NA|TRBJ1-2|NA
CAIYGRGQFGYGYTF
TGTGCCATCTATGGTCGAGGGCAATTCGGCTATGGCTACACCTTC
>TRBV6-5|few|TRBJ2-7|TRBD1
CASSGTGSYEQYF
TGTGCCAGCAGCGGGACAGGGTCCTACGAGCAGTACTTC
>TRBV6-2/TRBV6-3|NA|TRBJ1-6|NA
CASSYYGPPLHF
TGTGCCAGCAGTTACTACGGTCCACCCCTCCACTTT
>TRBV6-5|few|TRBJ1-6|TRBD1
CASSYKQGESPLHF
TGTGCCAGCAGTTACAAACAGGGGGAATCACCCCTCCACTTT
>TRBV10-3|NA|TRBJ1-2|NA
CAIRQGGTEEYTF
TGTGCCATCAGGCAGGGAGGAACCGAGGAGTACACCTTC
>TRBV10-3|NA|TRBJ1-5|TRBD1
CATRQGNQPQHF
TGTGCCACCCGACAGGGGAATCAGCCCCAGCATTTT
>TRBV30|NA|TRBJ1-4|NA
CAWSVTLGGTNEKLFF
TGTGCCTGGAGTGTTACGCTAGGAGGAACTAATGAAAAACTGTTTTTT
>TRBV13|NA|TRBJ1-1|NA
CASSPYRDSFGDTEAFF
TGTGCCAGCAGCCCCTACCGGGACTCATTCGGGGACACTGAAGCTTTCTTT
>TRBV6-2/TRBV6-3|NA|TRBJ2-6|TRBD1
CASSYSGQGRVGGANVLTF
TGTGCCAGCAGTTACTCCGGACAGGGCAGAGTCGGAGGGGCCAACGTCCTGACTTTC
>TRBV7-2|NA|TRBJ2-1|NA
CASSFDSSYNEQFF
TGTGCCAGCAGTTTCGACAGCTCCTACAATGAGCAGTTCTTC
>TRBV4-2|NA|TRBJ1-1|NA
CASSLGGAPNTEAFF
TGTGCCAGCAGCCTGGGAGGGGCCCCGAACACTGAAGCTTTCTTT
>TRBV27|once|TRBJ1-2|TRBD1
CASSSRGQGGGLNYGYTF
TGTGCCAGCAGTTCCCGAGGACAGGGTGGAGGCCTTAACTATGGCTACACCTTC
>TRBV5-6|NA|TRBJ2-3|TRBD1
CASSGHRGRQGDTQYF
TGTGCCAGCAGCGGACACAGGGGGCGCCAAGGAGATACGCAGTATTTT
>TRBV9|NA|TRBJ1-2|NA
CASSVGGGYGYTF
TGTGCCAGCAGCGTAGGGGGCGGCTATGGCTACACCTTC
>TRBV5-6|NA|TRBJ1-2|NA
CASSLKGRGYGYTF
TGTGCCAGCAGCTTGAAAGGGAGAGGCTATGGCTACACCTTC
>TRBV15|NA|TRBJ2-1|NA
CATSRVSGRGVGEQFF
TGTGCCACCAGCAGAGTCTCTGGCAGGGGGGTAGGAGAGCAGTTCTTC
>TRBV5-1|NA|TRBJ1-3|NA
CASSFGARWAGNTIYF
TGCGCCAGCAGCTTTGGGGCGCGATGGGCTGGAAACACCATATATTTT
>TRBV28|NA|TRBJ2-1|NA
CASSPGGWSSYNEQFF
TGTGCCAGCAGCCCGGGGGGCTGGAGCTCCTACAATGAGCAGTTCTTC
>TRBV13|once|TRBJ1-1|TRBD1
CASSAGQGYEAFF
TGTGCCAGCAGCGCGGGACAGGGTTATGAAGCTTTCTTT
>TRBV5-4|NA|TRBJ1-3|NA
CASSLYFSTGTSGNTIYF
TGTGCCAGCAGCTTATATTTTAGTACAGGAACCTCTGGAAACACCATATATTTT
>TRBV5-6|NA|TRBJ2-4|TRBD2
CASSLGSGGENIQYF
TGTGCCAGCAGCTTGGGTAGCGGGGGTGAAAACATTCAGTACTTC
>TRBV2|NA|TRBJ1-5|TRBD1
CASRGDSYQPQHF
TGTGCCAGCAGGGGGGACAGCTATCAGCCCCAGCATTTT
>TRBV4-2|NA|TRBJ2-2|NA
CASSQGEGGVYTGELFF
TGTGCCAGCAGCCAAGGAGAGGGCGGGGTATACACCGGGGAGCTGTTTTTT
>TRBV10-3|NA|TRBJ1-6|NA
CAIRSSYNSPLHF
TGTGCCATCAGGAGCTCCTATAATTCACCCCTCCACTTT
>TRBV15|NA|TRBJ1-4|TRBD1
CATSREEGATNEKLFF
TGTGCCACCAGCAGAGAAGAGGGGGCGACCAATGAAAAACTGTTTTTT
>TRBV15|NA|TRBJ2-1|TRBD2
CATSTHRLAGYNEQFF
TGTGCCACCAGCACCCACAGACTAGCGGGTTACAATGAGCAGTTCTTC
>TRBV13|NA|TRBJ2-3|TRBD1
CASTHSGTGTGDTQYF
TGTGCCAGCACCCACTCCGGGACAGGGACAGGGGATACGCAGTATTTT
>TRBV7-9|NA|TRBJ2-2|NA
CASSQDKSNTGELFF
TGTGCCAGCAGCCAAGACAAATCGAACACCGGGGAGCTGTTTTTT
>TRBV6-8|NA|TRBJ2-4|TRBD2
CASRTSPHETNIQYF
TGTGCCAGCAGGACTAGCCCCCATGAAACGAACATTCAGTACTTC
>TRBV6-6|NA|TRBJ2-7|TRBD1
CASSTTGGSGNEQYF
TGTGCCAGCAGTACCACAGGGGGTTCGGGAAACGAGCAGTACTTC
>TRBV7-9|few|TRBJ1-2|NA
CASSSEVQVLSYGYTF
TGTGCCAGCAGCTCCGAAGTACAGGTTTTATCCTATGGCTACACCTTC
>TRBV14|once|TRBJ1-2|TRBD1
CASSQVGGVHGYTF
TGTGCCAGCAGCCAAGTAGGGGGCGTCCATGGCTACACCTTC
>TRBV28|NA|TRBJ2-1|TRBD2
CASRRGLAEQFF
TGTGCCAGCAGACGAGGACTAGCGGAGCAGTTCTTC
>TRBV7-9|NA|TRBJ2-5|NA
CASSSETQYF
TGTGCCAGCAGCTCTGAGACCCAGTACTTC
>TRBV5-6|NA|TRBJ2-5|NA
CASSLAHIQETQYF
TGTGCCAGCAGCTTGGCCCACATTCAAGAGACCCAGTACTTC
>TRBV6-5|once|TRBJ1-5|NA
CASTFRGQPNQPQHF
TGTGCCAGCACCTTCAGGGGTCAACCCAATCAGCCCCAGCATTTT
>TRBV28|NA|TRBJ1-1|NA
CASSLYPPGHQNTEAFF
TGTGCCAGCAGTTTATACCCACCGGGACACCAGAACACTGAAGCTTTCTTT
>TRBV19|NA|TRBJ1-5|TRBD1
CASSQLAGQIVSPQHF
TGTGCCAGTTCTCAATTGGCGGGACAGATCGTATCACCCCAGCATTTT
>TRBV27|NA|TRBJ2-3|TRBD1
CASSPGQGLPLSTDTQYF
TGTGCCAGCAGTCCGGGACAGGGCCTTCCCCTTTCCACAGATACGCAGTATTTT
>TRBV2|few|TRBJ2-7|TRBD2
CASRREGSAYEQYF
TGTGCCAGCAGGCGGGAGGGGAGCGCCTACGAGCAGTACTTC
>TRBV30|NA|TRBJ1-6|TRBD1
CAWSLDRGRSPLHF
TGTGCCTGGAGCCTGGACAGGGGGCGTTCACCCCTCCACTTT
>TRBV11-2|NA|TRBJ1-2|NA
CASSLVTTDGYTF
TGTGCCAGCAGCTTAGTTACTACGGATGGCTACACCTTC
>TRBV9|NA|TRBJ1-2|NA
CASSVVEQGYGYTF
TGTGCCAGCAGCGTAGTCGAACAGGGATATGGCTACACCTTC
>TRBV5-6|NA|TRBJ2-5|TRBD2
CASSWGLAQETQYF
TGTGCCAGCAGCTGGGGACTAGCGCAAGAGACCCAGTACTTC
>TRBV2|NA|TRBJ2-7|NA
CASSETRTYEQYF
TGTGCCAGCAGTGAAACCCGGACATACGAGCAGTACTTC
>TRBV29-1|once|TRBJ2-3|TRBD2
CSAGGTSGGGTDTQYF
TGCAGCGCTGGTGGGACTAGCGGGGGGGGCACAGATACGCAGTATTTT
>TRBV2|many|TRBJ2-7|NA
CASSRDTLEQYF
TGTGCCAGCAGTCGGGACACCCTCGAGCAGTACTTC
>TRBV7-9|NA|TRBJ2-1|TRBD2
CASSSLAGGHLSSYNEQFF
TGTGCCAGCAGCTCCCTAGCGGGGGGGCACCTAAGCTCCTACAATGAGCAGTTCTTC
>TRBV9|once|TRBJ1-3|NA
CASSVVPVSADTIYF
TGTGCCAGCAGCGTAGTGCCCGTTTCAGCGGACACCATATATTTT
>TRBV3-1/TRBV3-2|NA|TRBJ1-2|NA
CASSQHRVGYTF
TGTGCCAGCAGCCAACACAGGGTTGGCTACACCTTC